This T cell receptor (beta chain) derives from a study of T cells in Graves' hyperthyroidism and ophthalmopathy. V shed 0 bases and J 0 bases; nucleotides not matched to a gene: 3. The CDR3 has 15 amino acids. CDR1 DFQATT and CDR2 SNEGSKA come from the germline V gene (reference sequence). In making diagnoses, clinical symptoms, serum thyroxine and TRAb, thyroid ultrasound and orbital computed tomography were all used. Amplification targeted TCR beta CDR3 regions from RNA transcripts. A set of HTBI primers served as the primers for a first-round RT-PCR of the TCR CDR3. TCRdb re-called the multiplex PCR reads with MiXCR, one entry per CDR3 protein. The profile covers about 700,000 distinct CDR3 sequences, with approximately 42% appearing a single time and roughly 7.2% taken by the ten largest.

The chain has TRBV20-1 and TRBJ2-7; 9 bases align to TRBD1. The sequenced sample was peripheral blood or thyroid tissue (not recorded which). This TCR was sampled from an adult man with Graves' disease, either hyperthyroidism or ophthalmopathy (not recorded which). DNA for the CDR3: TGCAGTGCTAGAGACGGACAGGGGATCTCCTACGAGCAGTACTTC. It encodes CSARDGQGISYEQYF.